Shown below are 14 T cell receptor beta chains from a single sample sequenced in a study of identical twins. TCRdb re-analysed the 5' RACE reads in MiXCR, keeping a single row per CDR3 protein. The sample records approximately 590,000 distinct CDR3 sequences, just under 10% being singletons. These data also formed part of another study, on yellow fever vaccine responses in identical twins.

The sequencing input was PBMCs. The receptors come from a woman younger than 30 in good health.

This clonotype has only a few counts. The chain recombines TRBV29-1 with TRBJ2-3; 8 bases match TRBD2. The junction had 16 bases not matched to a gene; V was cut back by 7 bases and J by 1 base. Germline assignment: CDR1 SQVTM and CDR2 ANQGSEA. CDR3 size: 17 residues. The DNA of the CDR3 is TGCAGCGCCCCGTTCCTAGCGGGTCGATTTGGCACAGATACGCAGTATTTT. It encodes CSAPFLAGRFGTDTQYF.

This clonotype was counted at least ten times. This chain connects TRBV12-3 or TRBV12-4 to TRBJ2-5; 8 nucleotides line up with TRBD2. The V gene end was trimmed by 7 bases and the J gene end by 5 bases; junction bases not matched to a gene: 12. The CDR3 is 15 residues long. CDR3 protein: CASTLTGLVPETQYF. DNA of the CDR3: TGTGCCAGCACCTTAACGGGACTAGTACCTGAGACCCAGTACTTC.

This chain links TRBV12-3 or TRBV12-4 with TRBJ2-3; possible D gene TRBD1, 6 bases. Trimming left V 6 bases short and J 0 bases short, with 13 bases between. This CDR3 has 15 residues. For the CDR3, the DNA is TGTGCCAGCAGATCAGGGGCCCTAAGCACAGATACGCAGTATTTT. Protein: CASRSGALSTDTQYF.

The genes are TRBV6-6 and TRBJ1-1; D unclear. Germline CDR1 is MNHNY and CDR2 is SVGAGI (reference sequence). The length of the CDR3 is 13 residues. V was shortened by 5 bases and J by 3 bases, with 10 bases between the two germline ends. CDR3 nucleotide sequence: TGTGCCAGCAGTCCCGGGTCTTACACTGAAGCTTTCTTT. As protein: CASSPGSYTEAFF.

Only a few counts were recorded for this clonotype. The chain employs TRBV4-1 and TRBJ2-3; D gene unclear. The CDR3 consists of 14 residues. V was shortened by 4 bases and J by 3 bases, with 11 bases between the two germline ends. The germline V gene has CDR1 MGHRA and CDR2 YSYEKL. This chain's CDR3 is CASSPDENTDTQYF. CDR3 DNA sequence: TGCGCCAGCAGCCCTGACGAGAATACAGATACGCAGTATTTT.

The chain couples TRBV7-6 to TRBJ1-2; 7 bases are shared with TRBD1. Germline V gene data show CDR1 as SGHVS and CDR2 as FNYEAQ. The V segment lost 5 bases and the J segment 5 bases; nucleotides outside the gene matches: 5. CDR3 length equals 13 residues. The CDR3 DNA reads TGTGCCAGCAGCCCAGGACAGGAGTATGGCTACACCTTC. It is translated as CASSPGQEYGYTF.

This clonotype occurred many times. The chain is built from TRBV7-3 and TRBJ2-2; 11 bases fit TRBD2. The CDR3 is made up of 16 amino acids. Looked up from germline, CDR1 is SGHTA and CDR2 is FQGTGA. V lost 5 bases to trimming and J lost 4 bases; unmatched junction nucleotides: 6. The chain's CDR3 is CASSPPTSGATGELFF. The CDR3 region has the DNA TGTGCCAGCAGCCCCCCGACTAGCGGGGCCACCGGGGAGCTGTTTTTT. The variable domain in full, completed from reference TRBV7-3 and TRBJ2-2, reads GAGVSQTPSNKVTEKGKYVELRCDPISGHTALYWYRQSLGQGPEFLIYFQGTGAADDSGLPNDRFFAVRPEGSVSTLKIQRTERGDSAVYLCASSPPTSGATGELFFGEGSRLTVL.

This clonotype was found many times. The chain is built from TRBV5-6 and TRBJ1-2; 8 bases fit TRBD1. Germline values: CDR1 SGHDT, CDR2 YYEEEE. The J segment lost 3 bases and the V segment lost 7 bases, leaving 8 bases of the junction unmatched. The CDR3 is 14 residues long. The CDR3: CASLTGTGHYGYTF. CDR3 nucleotides: TGTGCCAGCCTTACCGGGACAGGCCACTATGGCTACACCTTC. Drawing the rest from reference TRBV5-6 and TRBJ1-2, the complete variable domain is DAGVTQSPTHLIKTRGQQVTLRCSPKSGHDTVSWYQQALGQGPQFIFQYYEEEERQRGNFPDRFSGHQFPNYSSELNVNALLLGDSALYLCASLTGTGHYGYTFGSGTRLTVV.

This clonotype came up a few times. The chain couples TRBV3-1 to TRBJ1-1; weak D call: TRBD1 (5 bases). Between the trimmed V and J ends, which lost 7 bases and 3 bases, there was a span of 15 bases. CDR1 and CDR2 from the germline V gene are LGHDT and YNNKEL (reference sequence). This CDR3 comprises 14 residues. This CDR3 is CASTDQGRYTEAFF. The CDR3 coding sequence is TGTGCCAGCACGGACCAGGGTAGGTACACTGAAGCTTTCTTT.

This sequence joins TRBV2 and TRBJ2-1, with 11 nucleotides matching TRBD2. The CDR3 runs 22 residues. Germline loops: CDR1 SNHLY, CDR2 FYNNEI. Unmatched junction bases numbered 29, after V lost 4 bases and J lost 9 bases. The CDR3 loop reads CASSVRIRWGKLAGEVNVEQFF. The CDR3 nucleotides are TGTGCCAGCAGTGTTCGGATTAGGTGGGGTAAACTAGCGGGAGAAGTTAACGTTGAGCAGTTCTTC.

This clonotype was observed at least ten times. The rearrangement joins TRBV28 to TRBJ1-2; D is undetermined. Trimming pared 4 bases from V and 3 bases from J, leaving 6 bases between. In germline, CDR1 is MDHEN, CDR2 SYDVKM. The CDR3 is 12 amino acids. CDR3 region: CASSWLDYGYTF. CDR3 DNA sequence: TGTGCCAGCAGTTGGTTGGACTATGGCTACACCTTC.

This clonotype was seen ten or more times. The rearrangement joins TRBV10-3 to TRBJ2-2, with D tentatively TRBD1 (5 bases). Trimming left V 8 bases short and J 3 bases short, with 19 bases between. This CDR3 has 16 residues. The germline CDR1 and CDR2 sequences are ENHRY and SYGVKD. The CDR3 loop reads CAIQGQPQGDTGELFF. DNA of the CDR3: TGTGCCATCCAAGGTCAGCCCCAAGGGGACACCGGGGAGCTGTTTTTT.

This clonotype was seen ten or more times. This chain connects TRBV29-1 to TRBJ1-2; no clear D. The V end was cut by 0 bases, the J end by 2 bases, with 4 bases between. This CDR3 region has 12 residues. Germline CDR1 reads SQVTM; CDR2 reads ANQGSEA. CDR3 protein: CSVEESNYGYTF. CDR3 nucleotide sequence: TGCAGCGTTGAAGAGTCAAACTATGGCTACACCTTC.

This clonotype was seen at least ten times. The rearrangement links TRBV2 to TRBJ2-3; 7 bases match TRBD1. Germline V gives CDR1 SNHLY, CDR2 FYNNEI. With 7 bases clipped from V and 4 bases from J, the junction kept 11 bases outside the gene matches. This CDR3 spans 15 amino acids. CDR3 residues: CASIRGDSGADTQYF. CDR3 bases: TGTGCCAGCATTCGAGGGGACAGTGGGGCAGATACGCAGTATTTT.